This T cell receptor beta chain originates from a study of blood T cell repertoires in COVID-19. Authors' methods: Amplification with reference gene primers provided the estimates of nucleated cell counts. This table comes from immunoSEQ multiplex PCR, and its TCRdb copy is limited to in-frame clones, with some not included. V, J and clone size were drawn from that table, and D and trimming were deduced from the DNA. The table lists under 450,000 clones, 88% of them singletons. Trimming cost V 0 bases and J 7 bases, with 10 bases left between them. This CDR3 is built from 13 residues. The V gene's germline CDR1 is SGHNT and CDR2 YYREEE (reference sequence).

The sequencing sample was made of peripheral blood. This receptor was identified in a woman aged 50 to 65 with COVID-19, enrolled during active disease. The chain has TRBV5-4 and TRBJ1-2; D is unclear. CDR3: CASSLAFSGGYTF. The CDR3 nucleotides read TGTGCCAGCAGCTTGGCATTCTCCGGTGGCTACACCTTC.